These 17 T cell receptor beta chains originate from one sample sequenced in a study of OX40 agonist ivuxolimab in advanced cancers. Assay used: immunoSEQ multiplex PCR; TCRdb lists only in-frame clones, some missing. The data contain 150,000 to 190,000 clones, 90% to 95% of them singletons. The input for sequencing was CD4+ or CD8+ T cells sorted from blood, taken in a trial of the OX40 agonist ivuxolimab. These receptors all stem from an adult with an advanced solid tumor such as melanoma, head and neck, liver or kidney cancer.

CDR3 DNA: TGTGCCAGCAGTGTGGGACTAGCGGGGGGGCCAAGGGATACGCAGTATTTT. Translated, it gives CASSVGLAGGPRDTQYF. The rearrangement links TRBV6-1 to TRBJ2-3; TRBD2 matches 16 bases. The CDR3 contains 17 residues. Germline lookup yields CDR1 MNHNS and CDR2 SASEGT. V gave up 4 bases and J gave up 6 bases; unmatched junction bases: 7.

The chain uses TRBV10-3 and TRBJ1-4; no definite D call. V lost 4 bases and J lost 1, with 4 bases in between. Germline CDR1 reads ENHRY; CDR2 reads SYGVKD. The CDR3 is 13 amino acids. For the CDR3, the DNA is TGTGCCATCAGTGCGGTAACTAATGAAAAACTGTTTTTT. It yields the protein CAISAVTNEKLFF.

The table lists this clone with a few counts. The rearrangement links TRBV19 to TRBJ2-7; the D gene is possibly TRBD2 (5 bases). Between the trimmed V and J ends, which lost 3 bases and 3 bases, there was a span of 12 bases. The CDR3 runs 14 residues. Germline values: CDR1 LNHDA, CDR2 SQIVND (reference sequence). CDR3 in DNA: TGTGCCAGTAGTATGAGGAGAGGGATCTACGAGCAGTACTTC. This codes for CASSMRRGIYEQYF.

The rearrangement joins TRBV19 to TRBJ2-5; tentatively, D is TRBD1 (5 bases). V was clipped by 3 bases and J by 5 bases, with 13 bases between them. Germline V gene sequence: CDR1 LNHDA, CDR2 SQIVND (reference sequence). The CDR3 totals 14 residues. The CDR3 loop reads CASSMGQGGETQYF. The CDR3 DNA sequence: TGTGCCAGTAGTATGGGCCAGGGTGGGGAGACCCAGTACTTC.

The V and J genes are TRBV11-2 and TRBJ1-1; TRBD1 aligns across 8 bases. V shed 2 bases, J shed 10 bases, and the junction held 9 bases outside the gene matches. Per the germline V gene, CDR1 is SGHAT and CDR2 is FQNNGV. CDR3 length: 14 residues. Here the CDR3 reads CASSLSTGGSGAFF. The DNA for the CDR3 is TGTGCCAGCAGCTTAAGCACAGGGGGTTCGGGAGCTTTCTTT.

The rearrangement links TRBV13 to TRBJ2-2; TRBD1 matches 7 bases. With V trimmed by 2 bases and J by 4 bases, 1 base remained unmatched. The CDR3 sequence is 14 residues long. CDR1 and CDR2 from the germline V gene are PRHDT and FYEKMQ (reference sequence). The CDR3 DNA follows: TGTGCCAGCAGCTTAAGGGGGCTCACCGGGGAGCTGTTTTTT. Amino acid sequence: CASSLRGLTGELFF.

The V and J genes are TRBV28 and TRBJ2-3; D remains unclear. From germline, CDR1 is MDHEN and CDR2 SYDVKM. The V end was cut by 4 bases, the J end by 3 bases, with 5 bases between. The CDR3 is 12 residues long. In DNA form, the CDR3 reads TGTGCCAGCAGTTGGCGGACAGATACGCAGTATTTT. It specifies CASSWRTDTQYF.

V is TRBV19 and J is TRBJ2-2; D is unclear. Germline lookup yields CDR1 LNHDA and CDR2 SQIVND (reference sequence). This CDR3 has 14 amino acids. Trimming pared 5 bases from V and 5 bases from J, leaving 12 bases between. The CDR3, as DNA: TGTGCCAGTAGTTACACCGCTGGGACCGGGGAGCTGTTTTTT. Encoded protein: CASSYTAGTGELFF.

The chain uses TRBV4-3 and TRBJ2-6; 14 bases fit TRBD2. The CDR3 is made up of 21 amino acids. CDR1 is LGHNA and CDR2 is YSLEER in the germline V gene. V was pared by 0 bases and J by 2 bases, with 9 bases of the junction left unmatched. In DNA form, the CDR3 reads TGCGCCAGCAGCCAAGAAACGGGACTAGCGGGAGTTCTGGCTGGGGCCAACGTCCTGACTTTC. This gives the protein CASSQETGLAGVLAGANVLTF.

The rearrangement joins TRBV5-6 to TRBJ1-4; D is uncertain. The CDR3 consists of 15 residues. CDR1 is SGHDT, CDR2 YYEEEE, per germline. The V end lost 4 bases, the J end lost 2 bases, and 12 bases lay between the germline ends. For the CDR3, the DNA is TGTGCCAGCAGCACCCTCCGGGGTACTAATGAAAAACTGTTTTTT. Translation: CASSTLRGTNEKLFF.

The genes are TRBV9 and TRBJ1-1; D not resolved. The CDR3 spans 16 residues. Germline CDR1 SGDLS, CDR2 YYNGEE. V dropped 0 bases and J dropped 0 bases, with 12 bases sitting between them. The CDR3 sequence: CASSVGFGKMNTEAFF. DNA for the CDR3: TGTGCCAGCAGCGTAGGTTTTGGCAAGATGAACACTGAAGCTTTCTTT.

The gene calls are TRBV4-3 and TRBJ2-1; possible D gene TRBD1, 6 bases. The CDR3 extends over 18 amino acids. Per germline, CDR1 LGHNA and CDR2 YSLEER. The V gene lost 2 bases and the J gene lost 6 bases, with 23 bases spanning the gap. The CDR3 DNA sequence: TGCGCCAGCAGCCAAAGCCCCGAAAACAGGGCAAGGATCAATGAGCAGTTCTTC. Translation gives CASSQSPENRARINEQFF.

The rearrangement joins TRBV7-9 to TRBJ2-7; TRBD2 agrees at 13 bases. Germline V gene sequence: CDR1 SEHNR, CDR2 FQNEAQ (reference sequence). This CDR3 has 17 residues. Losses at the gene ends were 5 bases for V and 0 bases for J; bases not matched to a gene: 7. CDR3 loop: CASSLRTSGGLSYEQYF. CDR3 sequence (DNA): TGTGCCAGCAGCCTCAGGACTAGCGGGGGCCTCTCCTACGAGCAGTACTTC. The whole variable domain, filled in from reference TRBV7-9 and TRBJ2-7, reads DTGVSQNPRHKITKRGQNVTFRCDPISEHNRLYWYRQTLGQGPEFLTYFQNEAQLEKSRLLSDRFSAERPKGSFSTLEIQRTEQGDSAMYLCASSLRTSGGLSYEQYFGPGTRLTVT.

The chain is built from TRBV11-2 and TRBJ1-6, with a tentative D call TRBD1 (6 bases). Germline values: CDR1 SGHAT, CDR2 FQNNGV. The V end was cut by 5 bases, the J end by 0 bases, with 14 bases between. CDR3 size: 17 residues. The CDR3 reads CASSTRQDSSYNSPLHF. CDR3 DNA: TGTGCCAGCAGCACCCGACAGGATAGCTCCTATAATTCACCCCTCCACTTT.

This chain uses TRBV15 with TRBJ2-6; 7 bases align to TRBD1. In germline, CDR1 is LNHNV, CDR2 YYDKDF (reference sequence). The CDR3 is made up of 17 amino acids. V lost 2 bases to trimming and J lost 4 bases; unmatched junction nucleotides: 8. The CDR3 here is CATSRSDRTNGANVLTF. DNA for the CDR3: TGTGCCACCAGCAGATCGGACAGGACGAACGGGGCCAACGTCCTGACTTTC.

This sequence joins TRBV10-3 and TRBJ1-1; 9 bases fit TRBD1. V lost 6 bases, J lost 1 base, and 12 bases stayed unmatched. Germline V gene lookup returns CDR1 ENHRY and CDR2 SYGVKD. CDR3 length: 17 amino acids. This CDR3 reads CAIRGGTGSLGNTEAFF. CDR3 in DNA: TGTGCCATCAGGGGGGGGACAGGGTCATTGGGGAACACTGAAGCTTTCTTT.

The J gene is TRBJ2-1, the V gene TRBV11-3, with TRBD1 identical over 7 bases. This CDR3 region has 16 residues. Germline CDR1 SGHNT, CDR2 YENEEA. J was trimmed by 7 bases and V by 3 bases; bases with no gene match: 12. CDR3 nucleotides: TGTGCCAGCAGCTTCGGTGGGTGGGACAGACTGAATGAGCAGTTCTTC. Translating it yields CASSFGGWDRLNEQFF.